These T cell receptor beta chains were read from a single sample in a study of T cell responses to AZD1222 COVID-19 vaccine. This table comes from immunoSEQ multiplex PCR, and its TCRdb copy is limited to in-frame clones, with some not included. The sample shows 75,000 to 90,000 clones, 80% to 90% of them seen only once. The sample in question was peripheral blood, obtained 28 days after the second AZD1222 dose. The source is an adult who received the AZD1222 COVID-19 vaccine. Both conserved end residues are part of each CDR3. A D gene is named only where the DNA matches it firmly. Clone size is not always given. Where it is, it says once, few, many or a class for expanded clones.

V gene: TRBV18; clone size: NA; D gene: NA; J gene: TRBJ1-1; CDR3 protein: CASSPGLNTEAFF; CDR3 DNA: TGTGCCAGCTCCCCTGGCCTGAACACTGAAGCTTTCTTT
V gene: TRBV7-2; clone size: NA; D gene: NA; J gene: TRBJ2-5; CDR3 protein: CASRRGEGETQYF; CDR3 DNA: TGTGCCAGCAGGCGGGGTGAAGGAGAGACCCAGTACTTC
V gene: TRBV11-2; clone size: NA; D gene: TRBD2; J gene: TRBJ2-1; CDR3 protein: CASSLGWRGTYNEQFF; CDR3 DNA: TGTGCCAGCAGCTTAGGGTGGCGGGGGACCTACAATGAGCAGTTCTTC
V gene: TRBV24-1; clone size: NA; D gene: TRBD2; J gene: TRBJ2-7; CDR3 protein: CATSDLGSGGSYEQYF; CDR3 DNA: TGTGCCACCAGTGATTTGGGTTCGGGGGGTTCCTACGAGCAGTACTTC
V gene: TRBV5-6; clone size: NA; D gene: TRBD1; J gene: TRBJ2-1; CDR3 protein: CASRRTGDTNEQFF; CDR3 DNA: TGTGCCAGCAGAAGGACAGGGGACACCAATGAGCAGTTCTTC
V gene: TRBV28; clone size: NA; D gene: NA; J gene: TRBJ1-2; CDR3 protein: CATGPGRIYGYTF; CDR3 DNA: TGTGCCACGGGCCCGGGACGGATCTATGGCTACACCTTC
V gene: TRBV7-2; clone size: NA; D gene: TRBD2; J gene: TRBJ2-7; CDR3 protein: CASSPSGTPTYEQYF; CDR3 DNA: TGTGCCAGCAGCCCTAGCGGGACCCCGACGTACGAGCAGTACTTC
V gene: TRBV6-5; clone size: NA; D gene: NA; J gene: TRBJ1-6; CDR3 protein: CASRTSVSPLHF; CDR3 DNA: TGTGCCAGCAGAACCTCAGTTTCACCCCTCCACTTT
V gene: TRBV6-5; clone size: NA; D gene: NA; J gene: TRBJ2-7; CDR3 protein: CASSNNYEQYF; CDR3 DNA: TGTGCCAGCAGTAACAACTACGAGCAGTACTTC
V gene: TRBV14; clone size: NA; D gene: NA; J gene: TRBJ2-1; CDR3 protein: CASSQIAPMEAEQFF; CDR3 DNA: TGTGCCAGCAGCCAAATAGCGCCGATGGAGGCCGAGCAGTTCTTC
V gene: TRBV27; clone size: NA; D gene: TRBD1; J gene: TRBJ1-4; CDR3 protein: CASRETQGVREKLFF; CDR3 DNA: TGTGCCAGCAGGGAAACACAGGGGGTCCGGGAAAAACTGTTTTTT
V gene: TRBV10-3; clone size: NA; D gene: NA; J gene: TRBJ1-5; CDR3 protein: CAIKGDSNQPQHF; CDR3 DNA: TGTGCCATAAAGGGTGATAGCAATCAGCCCCAGCATTTT
V gene: TRBV5-8; clone size: NA; D gene: TRBD1; J gene: TRBJ1-5; CDR3 protein: CASSLGQGLNQPQHF; CDR3 DNA: TGTGCCAGCAGCTTGGGACAGGGACTCAATCAGCCCCAGCATTTT
V gene: TRBV27; clone size: NA; D gene: TRBD1; J gene: TRBJ1-4; CDR3 protein: CASRVLQGAPNEKLFF; CDR3 DNA: TGTGCCAGCAGGGTCCTACAGGGGGCTCCGAATGAAAAACTGTTTTTT
V gene: TRBV28; clone size: NA; D gene: NA; J gene: TRBJ2-2; CDR3 protein: CASSSLSTGELFF; CDR3 DNA: TGTGCCAGCTCCTCACTGAGCACCGGGGAGCTGTTTTTT
V gene: TRBV7-2; clone size: NA; D gene: NA; J gene: TRBJ2-4; CDR3 protein: CASSLGGQGWAKNIQYF; CDR3 DNA: TGTGCCAGCAGCTTAGGAGGGCAGGGCTGGGCCAAAAACATTCAGTACTTC
V gene: TRBV29-1; clone size: NA; D gene: NA; J gene: TRBJ1-5; CDR3 protein: CSVGQGGQPQHF; CDR3 DNA: TGCAGCGTTGGTCAGGGAGGACAGCCCCAGCATTTT
V gene: TRBV11-2; clone size: NA; D gene: NA; J gene: TRBJ1-4; CDR3 protein: CASSFGEQGNEKLFF; CDR3 DNA: TGTGCCAGCAGCTTTGGTGAACAGGGTAATGAAAAACTGTTTTTT
V gene: TRBV28; clone size: NA; D gene: NA; J gene: TRBJ1-5; CDR3 protein: CASSLGGVQPQHF; CDR3 DNA: TGTGCCAGCAGTTTGGGGGGGGTTCAGCCCCAGCATTTT
V gene: TRBV9; clone size: NA; D gene: TRBD2; J gene: TRBJ2-5; CDR3 protein: CASSAQTSDQETQYF; CDR3 DNA: TGTGCCAGCAGCGCACAAACTAGCGACCAAGAGACCCAGTACTTC
V gene: TRBV7-9; clone size: NA; D gene: NA; J gene: TRBJ1-1; CDR3 protein: CASSSRTGTEAFF; CDR3 DNA: TGTGCCAGCAGCTCAAGGACGGGGACTGAAGCTTTCTTT
V gene: TRBV5-5; clone size: few; D gene: NA; J gene: TRBJ2-7; CDR3 protein: CASSLTAGASSYEQYF; CDR3 DNA: TGTGCCAGCAGCCTAACAGCCGGGGCCTCCTCCTACGAGCAGTACTTC
V gene: TRBV12-3/TRBV12-4; clone size: NA; D gene: NA; J gene: TRBJ2-5; CDR3 protein: CASSFRGRETQYF; CDR3 DNA: TGTGCCAGCAGTTTCCGGGGCCGGGAGACCCAGTACTTC
V gene: TRBV19; clone size: NA; D gene: NA; J gene: TRBJ1-1; CDR3 protein: CASSITGLSTEAFF; CDR3 DNA: TGTGCCAGTAGTATCACGGGGTTAAGCACTGAAGCTTTCTTT
V gene: TRBV28; clone size: NA; D gene: NA; J gene: TRBJ1-1; CDR3 protein: CASSGGRRNTEAFF; CDR3 DNA: TGTGCCAGCAGTGGGGGACGGAGGAACACTGAAGCTTTCTTT
V gene: TRBV15; clone size: once; D gene: TRBD2; J gene: TRBJ2-1; CDR3 protein: CATSRDYGGSSYNEQFF; CDR3 DNA: TGTGCCACCAGCAGAGATTATGGCGGGAGCTCCTACAATGAGCAGTTCTTC
V gene: TRBV7-9; clone size: NA; D gene: NA; J gene: TRBJ1-3; CDR3 protein: CASLSGGPVGNTIYF; CDR3 DNA: TGTGCCAGCCTCTCGGGGGGGCCGGTGGGAAACACCATATATTTT
V gene: TRBV19; clone size: NA; D gene: NA; J gene: TRBJ1-1; CDR3 protein: CASIKQGRNTEAFF; CDR3 DNA: TGTGCCAGTATTAAGCAGGGGCGGAACACTGAAGCTTTCTTT
V gene: TRBV3-1/TRBV3-2; clone size: NA; D gene: TRBD1; J gene: TRBJ1-5; CDR3 protein: CASSAGTGFNSNQPQHF; CDR3 DNA: TGTGCCAGCAGTGCCGGGACAGGATTTAATAGCAATCAGCCCCAGCATTTT
V gene: TRBV28; clone size: NA; D gene: TRBD2; J gene: TRBJ2-1; CDR3 protein: CASIFSAGGNNEQFF; CDR3 DNA: TGTGCCAGCATATTTTCAGCGGGGGGCAACAATGAGCAGTTCTTC
V gene: TRBV19; clone size: NA; D gene: NA; J gene: TRBJ1-6; CDR3 protein: CASKEGGDYNSPLHF; CDR3 DNA: TGTGCCAGTAAAGAGGGGGGGGACTATAATTCACCCCTCCACTTT
V gene: TRBV4-2; clone size: NA; D gene: TRBD2; J gene: TRBJ2-2; CDR3 protein: CASGWGGHTGELFF; CDR3 DNA: TGTGCCAGCGGCTGGGGGGGTCACACCGGGGAGCTGTTTTTT
V gene: TRBV6-5; clone size: NA; D gene: NA; J gene: TRBJ2-7; CDR3 protein: CASSYSTGSEQYF; CDR3 DNA: TGTGCCAGCAGTTACTCGACGGGGTCCGAGCAGTACTTC
V gene: TRBV7-2; clone size: NA; D gene: TRBD2; J gene: TRBJ2-3; CDR3 protein: CASGSSGSTDTQYF; CDR3 DNA: TGTGCCAGCGGATCTAGCGGTAGCACAGATACGCAGTATTTT
V gene: TRBV19; clone size: NA; D gene: NA; J gene: TRBJ1-1; CDR3 protein: CASTSRRGNTEAFF; CDR3 DNA: TGTGCCAGTACCAGCCGGCGGGGGAACACTGAAGCTTTCTTT
V gene: TRBV6-5; clone size: NA; D gene: NA; J gene: TRBJ2-3; CDR3 protein: CATRWGYTDTQYF; CDR3 DNA: TGTGCCACCCGGTGGGGTTACACAGATACGCAGTATTTT
V gene: TRBV14; clone size: NA; D gene: NA; J gene: TRBJ2-5; CDR3 protein: CASSQDHFVGRQETQYF; CDR3 DNA: TGTGCCAGCAGCCAAGATCATTTTGTGGGTAGGCAAGAGACCCAGTACTTC
V gene: TRBV5-4; clone size: NA; D gene: TRBD2; J gene: TRBJ2-3; CDR3 protein: CASSRTSGGARDTQYF; CDR3 DNA: TGTGCCAGCAGCCGTACTAGCGGGGGGGCCCGGGATACGCAGTATTTT
V gene: TRBV7-2; clone size: once; D gene: TRBD2; J gene: TRBJ2-3; CDR3 protein: CASSLSGGRDTQYF; CDR3 DNA: TGTGCCAGCAGCTTAAGCGGGGGGAGGGATACGCAGTATTTT
V gene: TRBV7-2; clone size: once; D gene: TRBD1; J gene: TRBJ1-1; CDR3 protein: CASSRRSGTGHTEAFF; CDR3 DNA: TGTGCCAGCAGCCGTCGATCCGGGACAGGACACACTGAAGCTTTCTTT
V gene: TRBV5-4; clone size: NA; D gene: TRBD1; J gene: TRBJ2-7; CDR3 protein: CASSTGGQGATEQYF; CDR3 DNA: TGTGCCAGCAGCACGGGGGGACAGGGGGCGACCGAGCAGTACTTC
V gene: TRBV7-9; clone size: NA; D gene: NA; J gene: TRBJ1-2; CDR3 protein: CASSLSGSHVGYTF; CDR3 DNA: TGTGCCAGCAGCTTATCAGGGTCCCATGTGGGCTACACCTTC
V gene: TRBV19; clone size: NA; D gene: NA; J gene: TRBJ1-3; CDR3 protein: CASSPVWSSSSGISMYF; CDR3 DNA: TGTGCCAGTAGTCCGGTGTGGTCGTCGAGCTCTGGAATCAGCATGTATTTT
V gene: TRBV6-2/TRBV6-3; clone size: NA; D gene: NA; J gene: TRBJ1-5; CDR3 protein: CASSALRGNQPQHF; CDR3 DNA: TGTGCCAGCAGTGCCCTGCGGGGCAATCAGCCCCAGCATTTT
V gene: TRBV5-5; clone size: NA; D gene: TRBD1; J gene: TRBJ1-2; CDR3 protein: CASSLARGQGNYGYTF; CDR3 DNA: TGTGCCAGCAGCTTGGCCCGGGGACAGGGTAACTATGGCTACACCTTC
V gene: TRBV4-1; clone size: NA; D gene: TRBD1; J gene: TRBJ1-4; CDR3 protein: CASSHGGRDRDEKLFF; CDR3 DNA: TGCGCCAGCAGCCATGGAGGAAGGGACAGGGATGAAAAACTGTTTTTT
V gene: TRBV12-3/TRBV12-4; clone size: NA; D gene: NA; J gene: TRBJ1-6; CDR3 protein: CASSFVESPLHF; CDR3 DNA: TGTGCCAGCAGTTTTGTAGAATCACCCCTCCACTTT
V gene: TRBV5-1; clone size: NA; D gene: TRBD1; J gene: TRBJ2-1; CDR3 protein: CASRTGREASYNEQFF; CDR3 DNA: TGCGCCAGCAGGACAGGGCGCGAGGCCTCCTACAATGAGCAGTTCTTC
V gene: TRBV2; clone size: few; D gene: NA; J gene: TRBJ2-7; CDR3 protein: CASSRRSYEQYF; CDR3 DNA: TGTGCCAGCAGTCGTAGGTCCTACGAGCAGTACTTC
V gene: TRBV6-1; clone size: few; D gene: NA; J gene: TRBJ1-4; CDR3 protein: CASSPSLTGKLFF; CDR3 DNA: TGTGCCAGCAGCCCCTCCCTAACGGGAAAACTGTTTTTT
V gene: TRBV11-3; clone size: NA; D gene: TRBD1; J gene: TRBJ2-7; CDR3 protein: CASSNERDRAYEQYF; CDR3 DNA: TGTGCCAGCAGCAATGAGAGGGACAGAGCCTACGAGCAGTACTTC
V gene: TRBV9; clone size: NA; D gene: TRBD2; J gene: TRBJ2-1; CDR3 protein: CASSVDGGANNEQFF; CDR3 DNA: TGTGCCAGCAGCGTAGACGGGGGGGCAAATAATGAGCAGTTCTTC
V gene: TRBV5-1; clone size: NA; D gene: NA; J gene: TRBJ2-2; CDR3 protein: CASSPTAGSTGELFF; CDR3 DNA: TGCGCCAGCAGCCCAACCGCGGGGTCCACCGGGGAGCTGTTTTTT
V gene: TRBV28; clone size: once; D gene: NA; J gene: TRBJ1-3; CDR3 protein: CASSLGTYSGNTIYF; CDR3 DNA: TGTGCCAGCAGTTTAGGCACTTACTCTGGAAACACCATATATTTT
V gene: TRBV19; clone size: NA; D gene: NA; J gene: TRBJ1-6; CDR3 protein: CASSMKGSSFTNSPLHF; CDR3 DNA: TGTGCCAGTAGTATGAAGGGCTCAAGTTTCACAAATTCACCCCTCCACTTT